This TCR beta chain originates from a study of blood T cell repertoires in COVID-19. Study-level information: Sites across the United States, Italy and Spain contributed samples from acute and convalescent COVID-19. Nucleic acid was either cDNA or gDNA, and it came from T cells, B-cell-depleted T cells, or PBMCs.

As processed by the authors: Estimation of nucleated cell counts was performed using reference gene primer amplification. Measured with immunoSEQ multiplex PCR; TCRdb has only the in-frame clones, and not every one. V and J calls and clone size come straight from that table; D and trimming were deduced from the DNA. The data show tens of thousands of clones, around 79% seen once. There are a few counts of this clone. The CDR3 has 14 residues. V lost 3 bases and J 6 bases, leaving 12 bases between the germline ends. Germline CDR1 is LNHDA and CDR2 is SQIVND (reference sequence). This chain links TRBV19 with TRBJ1-5; D uncertain. The sequence was obtained from a man in his sixties with active or convalescent COVID-19. Sequenced: peripheral blood. CDR3 nucleotide sequence: TGTGCCAGTAGTATTCGAGGGTCCAGTCAGCCCCAGCATTTT. Its protein product is CASSIRGSSQPQHF.